This entry describes one T cell receptor (beta chain). The sample comes from a study of blood T cell repertoires in COVID-19. Overall study context: PBMCs, B-cell-depleted T cells, or T cells were the source of the cDNA or gDNA that made up the material.

The CDR3 is made up of 14 amino acids. V lost 6 bases, J lost 6 bases, and 14 bases lay in between. The germline V gene encodes CDR1 KGHSH and CDR2 LQKENI. Source study methods: Amplified reference gene primers provided the basis for estimating nucleated cell counts. Some clones are missing from TCRdb's copy, which holds only in-frame ones; the method was immunoSEQ multiplex PCR. V and J calls and clone size are copied from that table; D and trimming were computed from the DNA. The table lists roughly 150,000 clones, around 91% of them singletons, with around 14% in the top ten. The rearrangement links TRBV18 to TRBJ2-2; D ambiguous. The sample comprised peripheral blood. This TCR came from a middle-aged woman with acute or convalescent COVID-19. The CDR3 coding sequence is TGTGCCAGCTCCCTAGACTTGGAGTCCGGGGAGCTGTTTTTT. Its protein is CASSLDLESGELFF.